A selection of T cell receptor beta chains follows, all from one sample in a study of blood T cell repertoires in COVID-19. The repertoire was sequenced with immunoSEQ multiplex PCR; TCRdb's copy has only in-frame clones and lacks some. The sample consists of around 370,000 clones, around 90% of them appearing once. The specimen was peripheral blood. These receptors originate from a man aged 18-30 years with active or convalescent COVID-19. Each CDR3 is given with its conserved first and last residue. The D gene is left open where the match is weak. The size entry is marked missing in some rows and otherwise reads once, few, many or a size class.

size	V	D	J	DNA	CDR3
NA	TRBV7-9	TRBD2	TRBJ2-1	TGTGCCAGCAGCTTAGGGCTAGCGGGGGATAATGAGCAGTTCTTC	CASSLGLAGDNEQFF
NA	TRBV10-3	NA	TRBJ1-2	TGTGCCATCAGTGAGACAGGGTGGAACTATGGCTACACCTTC	CAISETGWNYGYTF
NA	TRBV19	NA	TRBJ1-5	TGTGCCAGTAGCTCAACGACTTATCAGCCCCAGCATTTT	CASSSTTYQPQHF
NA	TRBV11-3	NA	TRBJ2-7	TGTGCCAGCAGCTTAAACAGCTACGAGCAGTACTTC	CASSLNSYEQYF
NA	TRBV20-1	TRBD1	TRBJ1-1	TGCAGTGCTAGTTCGGCAGGGGGCGTCGCTGAAGCTTTCTTT	CSASSAGGVAEAFF
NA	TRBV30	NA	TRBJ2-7	TGTGCCTGGGATTCGCTCGGAGCGGTCCATCGGGAGCAGTACTTC	CAWDSLGAVHREQYF
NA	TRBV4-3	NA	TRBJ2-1	TGCGCCAGCAGCCAAGTTCAGGTGAGCTCCTACAATGAGCAGTTCTTC	CASSQVQVSSYNEQFF
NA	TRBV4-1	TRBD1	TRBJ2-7	TGCGCCAGCAGCCAAAACCCGCAGGGGGTTAATAGTAGATACGAGCAGTACTTC	CASSQNPQGVNSRYEQYF
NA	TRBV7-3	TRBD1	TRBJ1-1	TGTGCCAGCAGGTCCGGGACAGGGAACACTGAAGCTTTCTTT	CASRSGTGNTEAFF
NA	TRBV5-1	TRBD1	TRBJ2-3	TGCGCCAGCAGCTTCTCGGGACAGGGCACAGATACGCAGTATTTT	CASSFSGQGTDTQYF
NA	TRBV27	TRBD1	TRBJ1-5	TGTGCCAGCAGTCCAGGAGTGGGACAGGGCACCTCTAGCAATCAGCCCCAGCATTTT	CASSPGVGQGTSSNQPQHF
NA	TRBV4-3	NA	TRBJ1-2	TGCGCCAGCAGCCAAACCGTCAATCCGGGGGGCTATGGCTACACCTTC	CASSQTVNPGGYGYTF
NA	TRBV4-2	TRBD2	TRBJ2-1	TGTGCCAGCAGCTCGATCAGCGGGAGCTCCTACAATGAGCAGTTCTTC	CASSSISGSSYNEQFF
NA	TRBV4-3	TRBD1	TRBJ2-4	TGCGCCAGCAGCCACGATTGGGACAGGGCCTGGGGAAACATTCAGTACTTC	CASSHDWDRAWGNIQYF
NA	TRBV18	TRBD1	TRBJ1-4	TGTGCCAGCTCAATAACAGGGGGTGCTAATGAAAAACTGTTTTTT	CASSITGGANEKLFF
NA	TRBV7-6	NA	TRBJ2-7	TGTGCCAGCAGCTTAGAAAGCGAATGGGAGCAGTACTTC	CASSLESEWEQYF
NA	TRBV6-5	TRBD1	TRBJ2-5	TGTGCCTCGAGACAGGGGAGAGAGACCCAGTACTTC	CASRQGRETQYF
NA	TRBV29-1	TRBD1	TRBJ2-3	TGCAGCGGGGGACAGGGCACAGATACGCAGTATTTT	CSGGQGTDTQYF
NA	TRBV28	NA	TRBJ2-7	TGTGCCAGCAGCCCTAATGGTATGGCCTACGAGCAGTACTTC	CASSPNGMAYEQYF
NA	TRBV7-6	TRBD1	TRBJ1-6	TGTGCCAGCAGCTATACACAGGGGCCTGAGATGAATTCACCCCTCCACTTT	CASSYTQGPEMNSPLHF
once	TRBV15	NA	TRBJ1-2	TGTGCCACCAGCAGAGGTCTTGGGGGCACCTATGGCTACACCTTC	CATSRGLGGTYGYTF
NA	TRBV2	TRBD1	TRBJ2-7	TGTGCCACCGCCTGGGACAGTAACTACGAGCAGTACTTC	CATAWDSNYEQYF
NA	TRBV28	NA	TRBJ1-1	TGTGCCAGCAGTCAGCGGGACACTGAAGCTTTCTTT	CASSQRDTEAFF
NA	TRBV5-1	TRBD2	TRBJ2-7	TGCGCCAGCAGCTTGGCCGGGTTTAGCGGGGGCTTATACGAGCAGTACTTC	CASSLAGFSGGLYEQYF
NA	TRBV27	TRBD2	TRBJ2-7	TGTGCCAGCAGTTCCGGTTCTAGCGGCTACGAGCAGTACTTC	CASSSGSSGYEQYF
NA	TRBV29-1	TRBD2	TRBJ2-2	TGCAGCGGGGCCCCCCCGGGGGGCGGGGAGCTGTTTTTT	CSGAPPGGGELFF
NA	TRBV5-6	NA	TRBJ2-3	TGTGCCAGCAGCTCCCCGACAAGTGCAGATACGCAGTATTTT	CASSSPTSADTQYF
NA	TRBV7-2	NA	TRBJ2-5	TGTGCCAGCAGCTCCCCGGGGGTAGAGACCCAGTACTTC	CASSSPGVETQYF
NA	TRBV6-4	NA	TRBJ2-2	TGTGCCAGCAGTCCCGACAGTTTTACCTACCCGAACACCGGGGAGCTGTTTTTT	CASSPDSFTYPNTGELFF
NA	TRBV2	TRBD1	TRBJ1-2	TGTGCCAGCAGGGGGACAGGGTCATATGGCTACACCTTC	CASRGTGSYGYTF
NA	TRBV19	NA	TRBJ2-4	TGTGCCAGTAGTACCGAAGGGATTGCCGGGGACATTCAGTACTTC	CASSTEGIAGDIQYF
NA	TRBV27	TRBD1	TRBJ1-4	TGTGCCAGCAGCAGGACAGGGGTCATCACTAATGAAAAACTGTTTTTT	CASSRTGVITNEKLFF
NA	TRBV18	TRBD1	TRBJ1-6	TGTGCCAGCTCTTCAGACAGGGGGAGGCGTTCACCCCTCCACTTT	CASSSDRGRRSPLHF
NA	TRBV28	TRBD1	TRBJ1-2	TGTGCCAGCAATCTAGGGGGCAACTATGGCTACACCTTC	CASNLGGNYGYTF
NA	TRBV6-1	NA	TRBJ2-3	TGTGCCAGCAGTGACCGGGGGGATACGCAGTATTTT	CASSDRGDTQYF
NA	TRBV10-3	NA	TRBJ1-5	TGTGCCATCAGTGGAAGGGACTCCAATCAGCCCCAGCATTTT	CAISGRDSNQPQHF
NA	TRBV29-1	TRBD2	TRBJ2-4	TGCAGCGTTGTGGACCAAGTTGGGCGGGAGGGCCGAGCCATTCAGTACTTC	CSVVDQVGREGRAIQYF
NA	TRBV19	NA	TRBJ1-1	TGTGCCAGTAGATTAAAGGGACTCACTGAAGCTTTCTTT	CASRLKGLTEAFF
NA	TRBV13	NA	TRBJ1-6	TGTGCCAGCACCATACGGACAGCAACTCGAAGTTCACCCCTCCACTTT	CASTIRTATRSSPLHF
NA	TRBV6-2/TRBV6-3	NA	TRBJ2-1	TGTGCCAGCAGTTACCTCTCCAGTTACAATGAGCAGTTCTTC	CASSYLSSYNEQFF
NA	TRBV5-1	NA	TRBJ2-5	TGCGCCAGCAGCCCATCTAGCTCTGCAGAGACCCAGTACTTC	CASSPSSSAETQYF
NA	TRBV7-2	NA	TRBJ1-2	TGTGCCAGCAGCTGGAGACTGAACGACTATGGCTACACCTTC	CASSWRLNDYGYTF
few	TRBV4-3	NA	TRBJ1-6	TGCGCCAGCAGCCTACGACGACAGGTCCTAGGGTATTCACCCCTCCACTTT	CASSLRRQVLGYSPLHF
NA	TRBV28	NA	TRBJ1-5	TGTGCCAGCAGTTTCTCCAATCAGCCCCAGCATTTT	CASSFSNQPQHF
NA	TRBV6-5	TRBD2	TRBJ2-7	TGTGCCAGCAGTTCCCTAGCGGGAGGGTCCTACGAGCAGTACTTC	CASSSLAGGSYEQYF
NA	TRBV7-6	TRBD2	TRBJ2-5	TGTGCCAGCAGCTTAATAAGCGGGGGGCCCCTGTCGGAGACCCAGTACTTC	CASSLISGGPLSETQYF
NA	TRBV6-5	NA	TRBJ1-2	TGTGCCAGCAGTTATCACGACAGGTCCCAAGGCTACACCTTC	CASSYHDRSQGYTF
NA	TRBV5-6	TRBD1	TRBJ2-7	TGTGCCAGCAGCTACAGTCCCGGGACAGGTGGCGAGCAGTACTTC	CASSYSPGTGGEQYF
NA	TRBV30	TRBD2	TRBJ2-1	TGTGCACACACCCGGACTAGCGGGAGTTCATATGAGCAGTTCTTC	CAHTRTSGSSYEQFF
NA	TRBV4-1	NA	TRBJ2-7	TGCGCCAGCAGCCAAGGGCGGTGGGACGAGCAGTACTTC	CASSQGRWDEQYF
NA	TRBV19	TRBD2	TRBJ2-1	TGTGCCAGTAGTATGACGGGAGGGCCTGATGAGCAGTTCTTC	CASSMTGGPDEQFF
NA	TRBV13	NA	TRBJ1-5	TGTGCCAGCAGCTTAAGCCGCTTCAATCAGCCCCAGCATTTT	CASSLSRFNQPQHF
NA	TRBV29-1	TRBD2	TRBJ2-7	TGCAGCGTTTCTTTTGGAACTAGCGGGAGAATTGGATACGAGCAGTACTTC	CSVSFGTSGRIGYEQYF